This entry concerns a single TCR beta chain. Its antigen specificity is not known. One end of the junction does not line up with germline, which may come from a read error. CDR1 and CDR2, per the germline V gene (reference sequence), are DFQATT and SNEGSKA. Including cysteine and phenylalanine, the CDR3 has 16 amino acids. The DNA shown is the 48-base CDR3, in frame from base 1. The data are from a study of T cells after yellow fever vaccination (dated by TCRdb to the late 2010s). Study-wide context: Libraries from fractions with low cell numbers were prepared with the SMART-Seq v4 Ultra Low Input RNA kit. Bulk TCR alpha and beta repertoires were sequenced longitudinally to track T-cell clones before and after primary and booster YFV17D yellow fever vaccination. Two healthy male donors, one aged 18 to 30 and one aged 30 to 40 years, made up the cohort. Bulk PBMC replicates and cell subsets were isolated from blood drawn at multiple timepoints before and after both primary and secondary immunization.

The treatment or condition label, as the study defines it: live attenuated yellow fever vaccine strain. PBMCs were isolated from peripheral blood using a standard Ficoll-Paque protocol. Dynabeads CD4 and CD8 positive selection kits were used to isolate the CD4 and CD8 T-cell fractions. TriZol was used to extract RNA from bulk PBMCs, CD4 and CD8 fractions, and dextramer-positive and dextramer-negative fractions. The investigation overall reported the following: The secondary T-cell response was found to be weaker but faster than the primary response, with a peak reached on day 5 rather than on day 15. Only two donors were included in the study, so the extent to which the findings can be generalized is limited. A small share of clonotypes occurred in both CD4 and CD8 compartments, likely arising from convergent recombination. Most clones expanded after primary vaccination (around 96% of CD4 and roughly 88% of CD8) were re-detected after the booster, suggesting that broad memory maintenance occurred. Computational filtering was needed because FACS-sorted repertoires could contain abundant contaminating clonotypes from the bulk population.

Synthesis of TCR cDNA relied on 5'RACE template switching, a step that introduced a universal primer site along with unique molecular identifiers. cDNA synthesis was primed from both the TCR alpha and TCR beta constant segments. Libraries were amplified in two PCR steps, with sample barcodes and sequencing adapters added in the second step. Sequencing of libraries was performed on Illumina HiSeq 2500 (2x100 bp) or NovaSeq (2x150 bp). The published analysis was carried out like this. Reads were demultiplexed and collapsed into UMI consensus sequences with MIGEC, and V(D)J alignment was performed with MiXCR. Vaccine-responding clonotypes were defined with edgeR using replicate PBMC samples, requiring FDR below 0.01 and a log2 fold change above 5 up to day 15. Each bulk clonotype was labeled CD4 or CD8 based on which sequenced repertoire, CD4 or CD8, contained the clonotype at higher abundance. The public reads were reprocessed in TCRdb via fastp at Q25 and MiXCR, keeping in-frame beta chains. One record per CDR3 amino acid sequence lists the most common genes and DNA. In this record, the V and J calls reflect TCRdb's handling and not the investigators' own analysis. Recorded for this sample are over 110,000 distinct CDR3 sequences; around 7.7% of them occurred a single time. Approximately 0.78% of the sample is taken by the ten largest.

The specimen was CD4+ T cells sorted from PBMCs, collected 5 days after the yellow fever booster vaccination. The sequence came from a man aged 30 to 45 who received the YFV17D yellow fever vaccine. The V and J segments used are TRBV20-1 and TRBJ1-4; 7 central bases correspond to TRBD1. The base sequence is TGCTGTGCTAGAAGGGGGCGGGGACCTCTAGGTGAAAAACTGTTTTTT. This is translated as CCARRGRGPLGEKLFF.